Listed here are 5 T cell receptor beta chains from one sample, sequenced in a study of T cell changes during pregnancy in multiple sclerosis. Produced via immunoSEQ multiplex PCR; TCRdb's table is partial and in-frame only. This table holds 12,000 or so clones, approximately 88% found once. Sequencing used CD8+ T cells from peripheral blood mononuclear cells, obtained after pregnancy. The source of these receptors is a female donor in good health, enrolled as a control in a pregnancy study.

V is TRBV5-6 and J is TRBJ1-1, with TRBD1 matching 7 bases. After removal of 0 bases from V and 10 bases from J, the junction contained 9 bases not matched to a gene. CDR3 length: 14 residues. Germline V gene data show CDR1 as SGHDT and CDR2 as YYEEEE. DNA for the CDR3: TGTGCCAGCAGCTTGGGGGGACAGCCCGGAGGAGCTTTCTTT. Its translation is CASSLGGQPGGAFF.

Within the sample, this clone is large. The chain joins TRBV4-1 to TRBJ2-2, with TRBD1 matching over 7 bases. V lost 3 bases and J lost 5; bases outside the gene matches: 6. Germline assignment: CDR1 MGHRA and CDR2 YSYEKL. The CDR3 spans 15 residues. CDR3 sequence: CASSQPDRVTGELFF. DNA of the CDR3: TGCGCCAGCAGCCAGCCCGACAGGGTTACCGGGGAGCTGTTTTTT.

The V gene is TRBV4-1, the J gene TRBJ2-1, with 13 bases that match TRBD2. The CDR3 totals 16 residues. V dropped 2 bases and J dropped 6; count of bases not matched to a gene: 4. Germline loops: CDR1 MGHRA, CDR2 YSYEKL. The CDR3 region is CASSQRLAGGRNEQFF. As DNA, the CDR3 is TGCGCCAGCAGCCAACGACTAGCGGGGGGCCGCAATGAGCAGTTCTTC.

The CDR3 region is CASSLGWRATYNEQFF. The CDR3 DNA reads as TGTGCCAGCAGCTTAGGCTGGCGGGCGACCTACAATGAGCAGTTCTTC. The chain employs TRBV7-9 and TRBJ2-1; D might be TRBD2 (5 bases). This CDR3 region has 16 residues. Germline loops: CDR1 SEHNR, CDR2 FQNEAQ (reference sequence). The V and J ends lost 1 base and 2 bases respectively, with 12 bases between them. The full variable domain, in which reference TRBV7-9 and TRBJ2-1 provide the parts outside the CDR3, is DTGVSQNPRHKITKRGQNVTFRCDPISEHNRLYWYRQTLGQGPEFLTYFQNEAQLEKSRLLSDRFSAERPKGSFSTLEIQRTEQGDSAMYLCASSLGWRATYNEQFFGPGTRLTVL.

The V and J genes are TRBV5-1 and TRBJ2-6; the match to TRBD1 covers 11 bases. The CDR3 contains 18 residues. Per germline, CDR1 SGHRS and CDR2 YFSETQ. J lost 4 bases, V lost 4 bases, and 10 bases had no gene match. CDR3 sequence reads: CASSLWTGGELGANVLTF. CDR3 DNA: TGCGCCAGCAGCCTGTGGACAGGGGGCGAGTTGGGGGCCAACGTCCTGACTTTC. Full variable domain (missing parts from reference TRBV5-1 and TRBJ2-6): KAGVTQTPRYLIKTRGQQVTLSCSPISGHRSVSWYQQTPGQGLQFLFEYFSETQRNKGNFPGRFSGRQFSNSRSEMNVSTLELGDSALYLCASSLWTGGELGANVLTFGAGSRLTVL.